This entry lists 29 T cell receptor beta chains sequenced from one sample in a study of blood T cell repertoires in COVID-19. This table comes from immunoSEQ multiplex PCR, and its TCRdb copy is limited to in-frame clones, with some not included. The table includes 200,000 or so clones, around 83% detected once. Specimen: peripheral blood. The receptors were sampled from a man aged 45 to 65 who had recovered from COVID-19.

DNA for the CDR3: TGTGCCAGCAGCCAAGTTACTACAGGGCGTTCGTACTTC. Translating it yields CASSQVTTGRSYF. The chain is built from TRBV14 and TRBJ2-4, with D tentatively TRBD1 (6 bases). The germline V gene has CDR1 SGHDN and CDR2 FVKESK. V was trimmed by 1 base and J by 15 bases, leaving 16 bases between them. The CDR3 contains 13 residues.

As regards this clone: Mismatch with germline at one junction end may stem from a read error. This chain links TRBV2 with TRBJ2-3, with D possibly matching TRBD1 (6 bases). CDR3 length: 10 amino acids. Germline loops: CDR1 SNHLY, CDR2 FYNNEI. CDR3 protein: CASNLGHAAF. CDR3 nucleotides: TGTGCCAGCAACTTGGGACACGCAGCGTTT.

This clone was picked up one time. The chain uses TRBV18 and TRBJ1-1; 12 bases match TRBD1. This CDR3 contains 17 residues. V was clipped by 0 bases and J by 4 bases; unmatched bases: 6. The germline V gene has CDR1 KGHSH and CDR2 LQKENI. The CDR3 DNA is TGTGCCAGCTCACCACCGGGACAGGGGGCGCGTGGCACTGAAGCTTTCTTT. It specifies CASSPPGQGARGTEAFF.

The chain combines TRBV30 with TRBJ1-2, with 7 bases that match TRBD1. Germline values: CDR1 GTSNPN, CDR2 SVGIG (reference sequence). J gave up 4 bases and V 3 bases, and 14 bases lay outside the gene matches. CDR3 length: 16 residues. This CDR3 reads CAWSVPDRDWGYGYTF. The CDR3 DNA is TGTGCCTGGAGCGTACCCGACAGGGATTGGGGCTATGGCTACACCTTC. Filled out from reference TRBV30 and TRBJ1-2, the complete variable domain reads SQTIHQWPATLVQPVGSPLSLECTVEGTSNPNLYWYRQAAGRGLQLLFYSVGIGQISSEVPQNLSASRPQDRQFILSSKKLLLSDSGFYLCAWSVPDRDWGYGYTFGSGTRLTVV.

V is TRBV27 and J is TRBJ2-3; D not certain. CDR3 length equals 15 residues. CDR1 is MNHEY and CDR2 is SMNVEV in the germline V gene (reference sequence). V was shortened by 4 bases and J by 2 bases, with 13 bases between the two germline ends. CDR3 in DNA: TGTGCCAGCAGTTGGGCCTCACTCCCCACAGATACGCAGTATTTT. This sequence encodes CASSWASLPTDTQYF.

The CDR3 coding sequence is TGTGCCAGCTCACTGGGACTAGCGAATTACAATGAGCAGTTCTTC. It codes for CASSLGLANYNEQFF. This chain connects TRBV18 to TRBJ2-1, with TRBD2 matching 10 bases. CDR3 size: 15 residues. Unmatched junction bases numbered 4, after V lost 4 bases and J lost 4 bases. Germline lookup yields CDR1 KGHSH and CDR2 LQKENI.

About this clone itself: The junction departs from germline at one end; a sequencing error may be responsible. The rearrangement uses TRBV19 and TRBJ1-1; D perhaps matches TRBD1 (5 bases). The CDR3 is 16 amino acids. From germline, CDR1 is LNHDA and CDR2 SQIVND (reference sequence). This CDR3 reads CASSIGERRANTEAFF. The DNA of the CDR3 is TGTGCCAGTAGCATAGGGGAAAGGCGGGCAAACACTGAAGCTTTCTTT.

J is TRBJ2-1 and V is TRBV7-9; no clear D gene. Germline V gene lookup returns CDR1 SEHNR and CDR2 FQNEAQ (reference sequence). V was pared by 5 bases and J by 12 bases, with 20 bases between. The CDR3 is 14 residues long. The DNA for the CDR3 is TGTGCCAGCAGCCAGCGATTGGAGTCAAAAGGGCAGTTCTTC. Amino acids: CASSQRLESKGQFF.

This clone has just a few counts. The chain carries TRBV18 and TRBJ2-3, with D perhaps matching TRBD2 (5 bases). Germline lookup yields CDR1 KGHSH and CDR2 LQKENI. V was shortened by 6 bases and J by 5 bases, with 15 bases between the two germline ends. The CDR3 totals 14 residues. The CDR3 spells CASSPGNRIDTQYF. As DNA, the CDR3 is TGTGCCAGCTCGCCGGGAAATAGGATAGATACGCAGTATTTT.

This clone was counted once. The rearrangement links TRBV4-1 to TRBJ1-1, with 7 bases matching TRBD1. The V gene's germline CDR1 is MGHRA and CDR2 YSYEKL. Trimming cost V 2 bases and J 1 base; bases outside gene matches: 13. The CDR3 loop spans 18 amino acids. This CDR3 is CASSQRHLQGKGNTEAFF. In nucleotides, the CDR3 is TGCGCCAGCAGCCAAAGGCATTTACAGGGGAAGGGGAACACTGAAGCTTTCTTT.

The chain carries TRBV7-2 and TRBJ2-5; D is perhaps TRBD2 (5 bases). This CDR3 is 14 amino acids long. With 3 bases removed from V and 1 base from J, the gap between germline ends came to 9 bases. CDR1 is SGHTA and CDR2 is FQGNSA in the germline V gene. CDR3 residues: CASSLRLAQETQYF. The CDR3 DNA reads TGTGCCAGCAGCTTGAGGCTAGCCCAAGAGACCCAGTACTTC. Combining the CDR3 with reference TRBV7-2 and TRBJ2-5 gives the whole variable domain GAGVSQSPSNKVTEKGKDVELRCDPISGHTALYWYRQSLGQGLEFLIYFQGNSAPDKSGLPSDRFSAERTGGSVSTLTIQRTQQEDSAVYLCASSLRLAQETQYFGPGTRLLVL.

The CDR3, as DNA: TGTGCCACCAGCAGAGGGGTACAGGGAAATTCTGGGGCCAACGTCCTGACTTTC. Translating it yields CATSRGVQGNSGANVLTF. The chain joins TRBV15 to TRBJ2-6; possible D gene TRBD1, 6 bases. This CDR3 is 18 amino acids long. V was pared by 1 base and J by 1 base, with 14 bases between. CDR1 LNHNV and CDR2 YYDKDF come from the germline V gene (reference sequence).

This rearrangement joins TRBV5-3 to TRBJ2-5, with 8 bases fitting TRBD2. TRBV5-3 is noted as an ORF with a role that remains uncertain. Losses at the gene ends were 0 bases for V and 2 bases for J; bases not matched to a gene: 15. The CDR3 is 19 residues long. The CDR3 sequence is CARSLAGSGTNYRQETQYF. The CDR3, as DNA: TGTGCCAGAAGCTTGGCCGGTAGCGGGACTAATTACCGACAAGAGACCCAGTACTTC.

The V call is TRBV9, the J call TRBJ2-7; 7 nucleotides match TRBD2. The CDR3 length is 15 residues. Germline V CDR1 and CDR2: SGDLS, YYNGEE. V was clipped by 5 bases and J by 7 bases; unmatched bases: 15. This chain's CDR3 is CASSLDGAGVREQYF. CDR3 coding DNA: TGTGCCAGCAGTTTAGACGGGGCGGGAGTCCGGGAGCAGTACTTC.

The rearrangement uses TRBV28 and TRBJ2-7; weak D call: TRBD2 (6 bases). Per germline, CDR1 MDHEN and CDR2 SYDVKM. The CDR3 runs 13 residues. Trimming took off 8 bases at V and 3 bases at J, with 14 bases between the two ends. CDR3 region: CASETAGLYEQYF. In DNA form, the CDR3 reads TGTGCCAGCGAGACGGCGGGGCTCTACGAGCAGTACTTC.

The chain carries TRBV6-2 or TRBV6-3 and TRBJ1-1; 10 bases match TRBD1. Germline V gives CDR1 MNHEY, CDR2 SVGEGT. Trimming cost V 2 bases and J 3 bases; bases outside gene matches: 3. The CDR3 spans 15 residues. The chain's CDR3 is CASSYPGQGDTEAFF. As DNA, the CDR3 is TGTGCCAGCAGTTACCCCGGACAGGGGGACACTGAAGCTTTCTTT.

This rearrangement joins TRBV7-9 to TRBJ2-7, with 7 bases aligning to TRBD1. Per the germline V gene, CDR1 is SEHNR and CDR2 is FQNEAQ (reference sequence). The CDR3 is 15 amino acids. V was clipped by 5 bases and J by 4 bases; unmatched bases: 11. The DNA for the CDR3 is TGTGCCAGCAGCGAAGTGCCGGGACAGAAATACGAGCAGTACTTC. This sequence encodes CASSEVPGQKYEQYF.

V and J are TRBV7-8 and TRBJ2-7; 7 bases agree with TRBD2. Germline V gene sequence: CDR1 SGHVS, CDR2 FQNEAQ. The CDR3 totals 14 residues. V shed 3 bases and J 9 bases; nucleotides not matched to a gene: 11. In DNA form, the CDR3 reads TGTGCCAGCAGCTTCCTCGGGGGGTGGGAAGGGCAGTACTTC. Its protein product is CASSFLGGWEGQYF.

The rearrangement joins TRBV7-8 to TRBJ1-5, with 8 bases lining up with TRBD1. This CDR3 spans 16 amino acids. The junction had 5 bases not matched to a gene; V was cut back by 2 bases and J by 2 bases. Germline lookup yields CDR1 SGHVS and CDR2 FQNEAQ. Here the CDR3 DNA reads TGTGCCAGCAGCTTACAGGGGGCGGTTGGCAATCAGCCCCAGCATTTT. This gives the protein CASSLQGAVGNQPQHF.

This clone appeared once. In nucleotides, the CDR3 is TGTGCCAGCAGCTTAGGACTAGCGGGTGGTGGGGCCAACGTCCTGACTTTC. Translation: CASSLGLAGGGANVLTF. The V call is TRBV7-2, the J call TRBJ2-6; 10 nucleotides line up with TRBD2. The CDR3 length is 17 residues. Trimming removed 1 base from V and 3 bases from J; junction bases left unmatched: 3. Germline V gene lookup returns CDR1 SGHTA and CDR2 FQGNSA.

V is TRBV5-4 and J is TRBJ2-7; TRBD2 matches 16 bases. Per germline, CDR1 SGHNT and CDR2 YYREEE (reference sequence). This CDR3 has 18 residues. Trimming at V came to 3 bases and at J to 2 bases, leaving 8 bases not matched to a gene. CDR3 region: CASSSTGTSGRAAYEQYF. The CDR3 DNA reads TGTGCCAGCAGCTCGACCGGGACTAGCGGGAGGGCCGCCTACGAGCAGTACTTC.

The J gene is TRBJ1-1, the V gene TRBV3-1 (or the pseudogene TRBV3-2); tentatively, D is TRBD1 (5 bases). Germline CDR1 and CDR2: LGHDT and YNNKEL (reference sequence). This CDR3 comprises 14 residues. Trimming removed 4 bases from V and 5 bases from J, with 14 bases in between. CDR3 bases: TGTGCCAGCAGCCTCGGGACGGCGGGGACTGAAGCTTTCTTT. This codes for CASSLGTAGTEAFF.

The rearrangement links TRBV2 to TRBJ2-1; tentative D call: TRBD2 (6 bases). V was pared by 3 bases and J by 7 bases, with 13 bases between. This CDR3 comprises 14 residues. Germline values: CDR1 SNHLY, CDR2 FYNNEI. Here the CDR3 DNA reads TGTGCCAGCAGTGAGGAGGGAGGTGCAAATGAGCAGTTCTTC. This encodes CASSEEGGANEQFF.

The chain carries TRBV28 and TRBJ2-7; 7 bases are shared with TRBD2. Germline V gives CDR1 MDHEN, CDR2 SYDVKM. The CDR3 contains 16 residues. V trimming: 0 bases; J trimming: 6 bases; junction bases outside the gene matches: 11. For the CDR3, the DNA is TGTGCCAGCAGTTTATGGGCGGGAGTATCCCCTCTCGAGCAGTACTTC. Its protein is CASSLWAGVSPLEQYF.

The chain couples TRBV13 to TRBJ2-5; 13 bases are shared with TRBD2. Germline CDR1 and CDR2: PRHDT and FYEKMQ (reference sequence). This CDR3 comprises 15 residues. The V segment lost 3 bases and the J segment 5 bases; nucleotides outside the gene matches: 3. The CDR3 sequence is CASSLGLAGWETQYF. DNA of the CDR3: TGTGCCAGCAGCTTGGGACTAGCGGGATGGGAGACCCAGTACTTC. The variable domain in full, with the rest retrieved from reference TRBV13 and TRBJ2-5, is AAGVIQSPRHLIKEKRETATLKCYPIPRHDTVYWYQQGPGQDPQFLISFYEKMQSDKGSIPDRFSAQQFSDYHSELNMSSLELGDSALYFCASSLGLAGWETQYFGPGTRLLVL.

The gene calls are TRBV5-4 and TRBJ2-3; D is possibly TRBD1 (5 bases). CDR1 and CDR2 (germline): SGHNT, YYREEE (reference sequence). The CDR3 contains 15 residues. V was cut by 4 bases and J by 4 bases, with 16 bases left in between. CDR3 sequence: CASSKDNVSPDTQYF. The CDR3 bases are TGTGCCAGCAGCAAGGACAACGTTTCACCAGATACGCAGTATTTT.

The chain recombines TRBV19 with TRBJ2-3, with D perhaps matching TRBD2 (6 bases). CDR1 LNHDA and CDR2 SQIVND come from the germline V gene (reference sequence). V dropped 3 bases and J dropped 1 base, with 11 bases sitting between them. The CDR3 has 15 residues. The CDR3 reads CASSMIGEGTDTQYF. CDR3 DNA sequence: TGTGCCAGTAGTATGATCGGGGAGGGCACAGATACGCAGTATTTT.

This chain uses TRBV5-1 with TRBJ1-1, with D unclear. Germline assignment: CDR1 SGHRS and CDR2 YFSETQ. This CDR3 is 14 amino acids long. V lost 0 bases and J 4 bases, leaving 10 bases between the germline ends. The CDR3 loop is CASSLGWGGTEAFF. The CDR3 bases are TGCGCCAGCAGCTTGGGGTGGGGAGGCACTGAAGCTTTCTTT.

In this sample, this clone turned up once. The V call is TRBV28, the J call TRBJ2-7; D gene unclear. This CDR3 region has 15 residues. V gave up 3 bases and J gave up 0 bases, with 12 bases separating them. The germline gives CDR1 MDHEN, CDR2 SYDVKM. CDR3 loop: CASSFYGYPSYEQYF. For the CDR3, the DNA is TGTGCCAGCAGTTTTTACGGTTACCCCTCCTACGAGCAGTACTTC.